The next 26 T cell receptor beta chains were all read from a single sample in a study of spatial heterogeneity in lung cancer. These receptors' antigens are unknown. Study results and limitations: Within tumors, counts of expanded alpha and beta TCRs tracked tumor mutation counts.

TCRdb itself ran the 5' RACE reads through MiXCR, one entry per CDR3 protein. Among more than 1,000 distinct CDR3 sequences listed, around an eighth were seen once. As for time point: sample taken at primary tumor resection. This specimen was lung tumor tissue, taken at surgery. The receptors derive from a male donor with early-stage non-small cell lung cancer.

This clonotype is termed large. This chain joins TRBV6-5 and TRBJ2-7; the match to TRBD1 covers 10 bases. This CDR3 has 14 residues. Trimming cost V 7 bases and J 5 bases; bases outside gene matches: 8. Germline V gene data show CDR1 as MNHEY and CDR2 as SVGAGI. Written as DNA, the CDR3 is TGTGCCAGCAATCCGGGACAGGGGAGCGACGAGCAGTACTTC. Residues: CASNPGQGSDEQYF.

This clonotype is categorized as large (0.1 to 1%). This chain connects TRBV27 to TRBJ1-1; D ambiguous. Germline CDR1 reads MNHEY; CDR2 reads SMNVEV (reference sequence). The CDR3 is made up of 14 amino acids. The germline V and J ends were trimmed by 7 bases and 4 bases, with 16 bases remaining between them. The DNA of the CDR3 is TGTGCCAGCAATACGAAAGTTTGGGGCACTGAAGCTTTCTTT. Translation gives CASNTKVWGTEAFF.

This clonotype was observed at least ten times. The chain uses TRBV10-3 and TRBJ2-7; 8 nucleotides line up with TRBD1. The CDR3 contains 14 residues. Germline V lookup: CDR1 ENHRY, CDR2 SYGVKD. Trimming cost V 6 bases and J 0 bases; bases outside gene matches: 4. The CDR3 spells CAIRRQGSSYEQYF. The CDR3 DNA follows: TGTGCCATCAGGAGACAGGGGAGCTCCTACGAGCAGTACTTC.

This clonotype is medium-sized by share. This chain connects TRBV18 to TRBJ2-1; TRBD1 agrees at 8 bases. The CDR3 is made up of 14 amino acids. Germline CDR1 and CDR2: KGHSH and LQKENI. V was pared by 2 bases and J by 7 bases, with 4 bases of the junction left unmatched. The CDR3 DNA follows: TGTGCCAGCTCACCAGGACAGGGTCGGAATGAGCAGTTCTTC. Residues: CASSPGQGRNEQFF.

This clonotype occurred many times. The CDR3 is CSASMGNTDTQYF. CDR3 DNA sequence: TGCAGTGCTAGTATGGGGAACACAGATACGCAGTATTTT. This rearrangement joins TRBV20-1 to TRBJ2-3; D gene unclear. V was clipped by 3 bases and J by 2 bases, with 9 bases between them. Germline values: CDR1 DFQATT, CDR2 SNEGSKA (reference sequence). The length of the CDR3 is 13 residues.

In this sample, this clonotype is hyperexpanded. The chain carries TRBV18 and TRBJ2-1, with 9 nucleotides matching TRBD2. Germline lookup yields CDR1 KGHSH and CDR2 LQKENI. After removal of 3 bases from V and 0 bases from J, the junction contained 9 bases not matched to a gene. This CDR3 has 18 amino acids. CDR3 nucleotides: TGTGCCAGCTCACCCGGGGGACTAGCCGAGAGCTCCTACAATGAGCAGTTCTTC. It yields the protein CASSPGGLAESSYNEQFF.

By frequency in the sample, this clonotype is large. V usage is TRBV7-8 and J usage is TRBJ2-3; no definite D call. The CDR3 runs to 12 residues. Looked up from germline, CDR1 is SGHVS and CDR2 is FQNEAQ. V lost 5 bases and J lost 4, with 7 bases in between. The CDR3 loop is CASSHFADTQYF. The CDR3 nucleotides are TGTGCCAGCAGCCACTTTGCAGATACGCAGTATTTT.

This clonotype is termed medium-sized (0.01 to 0.1%). V usage is TRBV6-5 and J usage is TRBJ1-3; 9 positions match TRBD1. Losses at the gene ends were 8 bases for V and 8 bases for J; bases not matched to a gene: 4. The germline gives CDR1 MNHEY, CDR2 SVGAGI. The CDR3 sequence is 12 residues long. The CDR3 coding sequence is TGTGCCAGCCGGGACAGGGTATACACCATATATTTT. Its protein is CASRDRVYTIYF.

Sample share makes this clonotype large. This chain joins TRBV20-1 and TRBJ2-5, with 7 bases lining up with TRBD2. The CDR3 has 15 amino acids. V shed 7 bases, J shed 5 bases, and the junction held 16 bases outside the gene matches. CDR1 is DFQATT and CDR2 is SNEGSKA in the germline V gene (reference sequence). CDR3 bases: TGCAGTGGTACAGAGGGAGGGAGGGCCCGGGAGACCCAGTACTTC. It is translated as CSGTEGGRARETQYF.

This clonotype is medium-sized within its sample. V and J are TRBV29-1 and TRBJ2-7, with D perhaps matching TRBD1 or TRBD2 (5 bases each). This CDR3 spans 11 amino acids. The V end was cut by 7 bases, the J end by 3 bases, with 10 bases between. CDR1 and CDR2 from the germline V gene are SQVTM and ANQGSEA. Written as DNA, the CDR3 is TGCAGCGGGGGGTGGGACTACGAGCAGTACTTC. Protein sequence: CSGGWDYEQYF.

This clonotype ranks as medium-sized. This chain joins TRBV30 and TRBJ2-2; D is unresolved. Germline lookup yields CDR1 GTSNPN and CDR2 SVGIG (reference sequence). The CDR3 runs to 11 residues. V lost 3 bases and J 7 bases, leaving 6 bases between the germline ends. CDR3 sequence reads: CAWSSYGELFF. CDR3 bases: TGTGCCTGGAGCTCTTACGGGGAGCTGTTTTTT.

By sample share, this clonotype is medium-sized. The chain joins TRBV23-1 to TRBJ2-3; TRBD2 matches at 7 bases. TRBV23-1 carries the ORF label, with uncertain function. V gave up 0 bases and J gave up 3 bases; unmatched junction bases: 12. This CDR3 has 18 amino acids. The CDR3 DNA reads TGCGCCAGCAGTCAATCCGGAGGGAGGGCCTATGAGACAGATACGCAGTATTTT. Translating it yields CASSQSGGRAYETDTQYF.

The sample holds a few counts of this clonotype. Here the CDR3 reads CASSVSATQETQYF. The CDR3 DNA reads TGCGCCAGCAGCGTAAGCGCCACACAAGAGACCCAGTACTTC. V usage is TRBV5-1 and J usage is TRBJ2-5; no clear D. CDR1 is SGHRS, CDR2 YFSETQ, per germline. Trimming left V 4 bases short and J 2 bases short, with 12 bases between. There are 14 residues in the CDR3.

The chain's CDR3 is CASSSRTGGSYEQYF. CDR3 in DNA: TGCGCCAGCAGCTCGCGGACAGGGGGGTCCTACGAGCAGTACTTC. V usage is TRBV4-1 and J usage is TRBJ2-7; 10 bases align to TRBD1. The CDR3 loop spans 15 amino acids. Per germline, CDR1 MGHRA and CDR2 YSYEKL. V lost 5 bases, J lost 1 base, and 5 bases stayed unmatched.

By sample share, this clonotype is medium-sized. The gene calls are TRBV11-2 and TRBJ2-6, with 8 bases lining up with TRBD1. After removal of 4 bases from V and 3 bases from J, the junction contained 8 bases not matched to a gene. Germline CDR1 and CDR2: SGHAT and FQNNGV. CDR3 length: 17 amino acids. CDR3 sequence: CASSSGQGLNGANVLTF. The DNA of the CDR3 is TGTGCCAGCAGCTCCGGACAGGGTCTGAATGGGGCCAACGTCCTGACTTTC.

The chain combines TRBV4-2 with TRBJ1-5, with TRBD1 matching over 9 bases. Unmatched junction bases numbered 9, after V lost 3 bases and J lost 6 bases. This CDR3 has 16 residues. Germline CDR1 reads LGHNA; CDR2 reads YNFKEQ. The CDR3 DNA reads TGTGCCAGCAGCCATCTCAGACAGGGGGATGGTCAGCCCCAGCATTTT. Its protein product is CASSHLRQGDGQPQHF.

By sample share, this clonotype is medium-sized. This sequence joins TRBV20-1 and TRBJ2-1; the match to TRBD2 covers 13 bases. V gave up 6 bases and J gave up 4 bases; unmatched junction bases: 6. The V gene's germline CDR1 is DFQATT and CDR2 SNEGSKA (reference sequence). The length of the CDR3 is 15 residues. The CDR3 DNA reads as TGCAGTGCGCCGGGACTAGCGGGATTGTACAATGAGCAGTTCTTC. Protein product: CSAPGLAGLYNEQFF.

By share, this clonotype counts as medium-sized (0.01 to 0.1%). The chain is built from TRBV6-1 and TRBJ1-2; D possibly corresponds to TRBD1 (6 bases). Trimming stripped 4 bases from V and 9 bases from J, with 18 bases between. CDR3 length: 14 residues. Germline V lookup: CDR1 MNHNS, CDR2 SASEGT. CDR3 nucleotide sequence: TGTGCCAGCAGTGGAGACAGGTCTGGGTGGAGCTACACCTTC. Its protein is CASSGDRSGWSYTF.

By sample share, this clonotype is medium-sized (0.01 to 0.1%). The chain has TRBV11-3 and TRBJ2-1, with D perhaps being TRBD1 or TRBD2 (5 bases each). This CDR3 has 15 residues. Germline V CDR1 and CDR2: SGHNT, YENEEA. V was clipped by 3 bases and J by 6 bases, with 15 bases between them. Written as DNA, the CDR3 is TGTGCCAGCAGCTTGTACGGGGAAGGGGCCAATGAGCAGTTCTTC. It codes for CASSLYGEGANEQFF.

The chain joins TRBV9 to TRBJ1-6, with unresolved D. This CDR3 is built from 14 residues. The V and J ends lost 1 base and 7 bases respectively, with 9 bases between them. CDR1 and CDR2 from the germline V gene are SGDLS and YYNGEE. The CDR3 coding sequence is TGTGCCAGCAGCGTAAGGTGGCAGAATTCACCCCTCCACTTT. Translation gives CASSVRWQNSPLHF. The full variable domain, its missing parts supplied by reference TRBV9 and TRBJ1-6, is DSGVTQTPKHLITATGQRVTLRCSPRSGDLSVYWYQQSLDQGLQFLIQYYNGEERAKGNILERFSAQQFPDLHSELNLSSLELGDSALYFCASSVRWQNSPLHFGNGTRLTVT.

This clonotype is judged medium-sized. The chain couples TRBV20-1 to TRBJ1-2; D perhaps matches TRBD1 (5 bases). With 1 base removed from V and 4 bases from J, the gap between germline ends came to 7 bases. The CDR3 runs 12 residues. Germline CDR1 is DFQATT and CDR2 is SNEGSKA (reference sequence). The CDR3 here is CSARVQGYGYTF. DNA of the CDR3: TGCAGTGCTAGAGTCCAGGGCTATGGCTACACCTTC.

Many counts were recorded for this clonotype. The DNA of the CDR3 is TGTGCCAGCAGCCCACAGCTATTGGCAGATACGCAGTATTTT. This encodes CASSPQLLADTQYF. The genes are TRBV6-5 and TRBJ2-3, with no clear D. Deletions cut 6 bases from V and 4 bases from J, with 14 bases between. The germline V gene encodes CDR1 MNHEY and CDR2 SVGAGI. The length of the CDR3 is 14 residues.

The chain couples TRBV5-1 to TRBJ1-2; D call uncertain. CDR1 and CDR2 from the germline V gene are SGHRS and YFSETQ. Trimming pared 0 bases from V and 6 bases from J, leaving 9 bases between. The CDR3 totals 13 residues. The CDR3 loop reads CASSLGLDHGYTF. The CDR3 bases are TGCGCCAGCAGCTTGGGACTAGACCATGGCTACACCTTC.

This clonotype was counted only a few times. The gene calls are TRBV27 and TRBJ2-2, with D possibly matching TRBD1 (5 bases). This CDR3 has 17 amino acids. Germline CDR1 MNHEY, CDR2 SMNVEV (reference sequence). Trimming removed 0 bases at V and 0 bases at J, with 11 bases between. The CDR3 sequence is CASSLSGAGTNTGELFF. The CDR3, as DNA: TGTGCCAGCAGTTTATCCGGTGCAGGGACGAACACCGGGGAGCTGTTTTTT.

The V gene is TRBV27, the J gene TRBJ2-1; either TRBD1 or TRBD2 may supply D (5 bases each). V gave up 10 bases and J gave up 10 bases, with 20 bases separating them. The CDR3 length is 13 residues. Germline V gene lookup returns CDR1 MNHEY and CDR2 SMNVEV (reference sequence). DNA of the CDR3: TGTGCCACCAAGAGGGCAGGGACGTACGAGCAGTTCTTC. Protein product: CATKRAGTYEQFF.

This clonotype occurred a few times. The DNA of the CDR3 is TGCGCCAGCAGCTTGGACAGGGCCACCTACGAGCAGTACTTC. Translated: CASSLDRATYEQYF. V usage is TRBV5-1 and J usage is TRBJ2-7, with TRBD1 as a possible D gene (6 bases). Looked up from germline, CDR1 is SGHRS and CDR2 is YFSETQ. V shed 0 bases and J shed 2 bases, with 9 bases lying between them. CDR3 length equals 14 residues.